The source of this T cell receptor beta chain is a study of CD4 T cells in relation to SARS-CoV-2 and coronaviruses. Study context: PBMCs were cultured with antigen for nine to ten days before TCR beta sequencing. Controls used an HIV-1 Nef peptide pool or no peptide. Study results and limitations: SARS-CoV-2-driven expansion was significantly weaker in crossreactive than monoreactive clones.

Details on this clone: What it binds is unknown.

Unexposed donor CD4+ T cells date from about 2011-2019, before the COVID-19 pandemic. After ten to eleven days of culture, CD4+ T cells were isolated. Testing used SARS-CoV-2 S/N and four cold-coronavirus spikes on unexposed-donor CD4+ T cells, cells permitting. Germline CDR1 reads SEHNR; CDR2 reads FQNEAQ (reference sequence). V lost 1 base and J 5 bases, leaving 11 bases between the germline ends. This CDR3 is 14 amino acids long. The protocol was immunoSEQ multiplex PCR, while the TCRdb copy is restricted to in-frame clones and leaves out a portion. The data contain more than 20,000 clones, roughly 70% of them singletons.

Material for sequencing was CD4+ T cells from PBMCs, cultured in vitro. The receptor was derived from a human donor in good health. The genes are TRBV7-9 and TRBJ1-2, with D hard to call. The CDR3 DNA follows: TGTGCCAGCAGCTTAGGTCGGGAGACATATGGCTACACCTTC. It is translated as CASSLGRETYGYTF.